These T cell receptor beta chains were read from a single sample in a study of CD8+ T cells in alopecia areata. Repertoires were generated with immunoSEQ multiplex PCR, while TCRdb's copy carries only in-frame clones and drops some. Of hundreds of thousands of clones detected, approximately 65% appear once; the ten largest clones hold over 1%. Sequencing used CD4+ T cells sorted from blood, obtained at week 44, from a patient treated with tofacitinib. These receptors all stem from a human donor with alopecia areata. Both conserved end residues are part of each CDR3. A D gene is named only where the DNA matches it firmly. Part of the rows lack a size; the others show once, few, many or a class for expanded clones.

j_call v_call d_call clone_size cdr3_nt cdr3_aa
TRBJ1-1 TRBV29-1 . few TGCAGCGTCCACCCGGGGACCGGTTTAGGCACTGAAGCTTTCTTT CSVHPGTGLGTEAFF
TRBJ2-4 TRBV4-1 . . TGCGCCAGCAGCCAAGATATATCGACAGGAGGCTTGGGGGTTGGCAAAAACATTCAGTACTTC CASSQDISTGGLGVGKNIQYF
TRBJ2-1 TRBV7-2 TRBD2 few TGTGCCAGCAGCTGGACTAGCGGGGGGGCCGGGAATGAGCAGTTCTTC CASSWTSGGAGNEQFF
TRBJ2-4 TRBV25-1 . . TGTGCCAGCAGTGAATCCACCGCGTCCAAAAACATTCAGTACTTC CASSESTASKNIQYF
TRBJ1-5 TRBV29-1 . once TGCAGCGTTGTCGACAACACCAATCAGCCCCAGCATTTT CSVVDNTNQPQHF
TRBJ1-6 TRBV12-5 . . TGTGCTAGTGGTCCTGGGAATTCACCCCTCCACTTT CASGPGNSPLHF
TRBJ1-6 TRBV19 . . TGTGCCAGTAGTCCCAGGGGTGGATCACCCCTCCACTTT CASSPRGGSPLHF
TRBJ1-5 TRBV15 . . TGTGCCACCAGCAGAGATCGAAGTTCTTTAAGCAATCAGCCCCAGCATTTT CATSRDRSSLSNQPQHF
TRBJ2-3 TRBV29-1 . . TGCAGCGTTGAAGATCCAACTAATGCGCAGTATTTT CSVEDPTNAQYF
TRBJ2-3 TRBV6-5 . . TGTGCCAGCAGTTACTCGGTAACTAGCACAGATACGCAGTATTTT CASSYSVTSTDTQYF
TRBJ2-1 TRBV28 . . TGTGCCAGCAGCCTACCCGCCCAGGATGAGCAGTTCTTC CASSLPAQDEQFF
TRBJ1-1 TRBV25-1 . . TGTGCCAGCAGTGAAACCAGGGCCCCGAACACTGAAGCTTTCTTT CASSETRAPNTEAFF
TRBJ2-4 TRBV4-3 TRBD2 . TGCGCCAGCAGCCCAAGGACTAGCGCCAATGATCTAGCCAAAAACATTCAGTACTTC CASSPRTSANDLAKNIQYF
TRBJ1-2 TRBV27 TRBD1 . TGTGCCAGCAGTCTCGACAGGGAGGTTGGCTACACCTTC CASSLDREVGYTF
TRBJ2-1 TRBV29-1 . . TGCAGCACGACACCCCGGGGAGGGGGCCTGCAGTTCTTC CSTTPRGGGLQFF
TRBJ1-5 TRBV6-1 . . TGTGCCAGCAGTGACTCTGGCAATCAGCCCCAGCATTTT CASSDSGNQPQHF
TRBJ2-5 TRBV6-4 . . TGTGCCAGCAGTGACCTGGTCAGGGAGGCGTTAGACGGGACCCAGTACTTC CASSDLVREALDGTQYF
TRBJ2-2 TRBV5-6 . . TGTGCCAGCAGCTTCGGCTTTTTCGGCAGGATTTTAACCACCGGGGAGCTGTTTTTT CASSFGFFGRILTTGELFF
TRBJ2-3 TRBV19 TRBD1 . TGTGCCAGTAGCCCCGACAGGGGGCCGCTGGATACGCAGTATTTT CASSPDRGPLDTQYF
TRBJ1-2 TRBV30 TRBD1 . TGTGCCTGGAGTCAAATAGGGACAGGGGCAGGCTATGGCTACACCTTC CAWSQIGTGAGYGYTF
TRBJ2-1 TRBV9 . . TGTGCCAGCAGCGTAAGGGCGAATGAGCAGTTCTTC CASSVRANEQFF
TRBJ2-7 TRBV11-2 . . TGTGCCAGCGGTAGGGCCAGCTCCTATGAGCAGTACTTC CASGRASSYEQYF
TRBJ1-6 TRBV5-1 . . TGCGCCAGCAGGTATGACAGGTCTAATTCACCCCTCCACTTT CASRYDRSNSPLHF
TRBJ1-2 TRBV29-1 TRBD1 few TGCAGCGTCGGACAGGAGAAGCCTTATGGCTACACCTTC CSVGQEKPYGYTF
TRBJ1-1 TRBV29-1 . . TGCAGCACGCGACAGAAGATGAACACTGAAGCTTTCTTT CSTRQKMNTEAFF
TRBJ1-2 TRBV5-1 . . TGCGCCAGCAGCCAGGGGCAGGTTGCTGGCTACACCTTC CASSQGQVAGYTF
TRBJ1-1 TRBV13 . . TGTGCCAGCAGCCTAACTAACACTGAAGCTTTCTTT CASSLTNTEAFF
TRBJ2-5 TRBV11-2 . . TGTGCCAGCAGCGTAGGGGCCGGAGGGGAGACCCAGTACTTC CASSVGAGGETQYF
TRBJ2-3 TRBV14 . . TGTGCCAGCAGCCTAAGGGTCCAGACAGATACGCAGTATTTT CASSLRVQTDTQYF
TRBJ1-2 TRBV30 . . TGTGCCTGGAGTGCGGGGGGCCAAGGCTACACCTTC CAWSAGGQGYTF
TRBJ2-3 TRBV29-1 TRBD2 . TGCAGCGTTGTAGCGGGAAGCACAGATACGCAGTATTTT CSVVAGSTDTQYF
TRBJ1-3 TRBV18 TRBD1 few TGTGCCAGCTCACCACTGAAGGGACAGTTCTCTGGAAACACCATATATTTT CASSPLKGQFSGNTIYF
TRBJ1-1 TRBV25-1 . once TGTGCCAGCATTGGGGGAACTGAAGCTTTCTTT CASIGGTEAFF
TRBJ2-3 TRBV5-1 TRBD2 . TGCGCCAGCAGCGGGCAGACTAGCGCGGGCACAGATACGCAGTATTTT CASSGQTSAGTDTQYF
TRBJ1-2 TRBV5-4 . . TGTGCCAGCAGCGATGATGGTTCCGGCTATGGCTACACCTTC CASSDDGSGYGYTF